This T cell receptor beta chain was found in a study of radiation and T cells in renal cell carcinoma (TCRdb year 2020). Regarding the study in general: TCR beta sequencing covered around 50 samples in total, comprising around 25 tumors and 27 peripheral blood samples. Across all 50 or so samples, 4,016,671 unique CDR3 nucleotide sequences encoding over 2.5 million unique CDR3 amino acid sequences were identified. What the research found in general, with its limitations: TCR clonality was higher in irradiated tumors than in controls, as the top 100 clonotypes made up an average of around 54% of the repertoire in irradiated tumors compared with 43% in nephrectomy-only tumors. The single-armed trial design could not address effects of radiation dose or scheduling on the TCR repertoire. In blood, the top tumor clonotypes increased between baseline and 2 weeks post-radiation and then shrank by 4 weeks, which suggests that tumor-resident clones expanded only transiently. Because only small tumor regions of roughly 0.9 g were available, intratumoral heterogeneity was not captured. A greater number of dominant CDR3 motifs was detected in irradiated tumors than in control tumors, and a larger share of the repertoire was occupied by these motifs in irradiated tumors than in control tumors. Because pretreatment tumor biopsies were not available, the baseline intratumoral presence of clonotypes could not be determined.

This clone is characterized as medium-sized (0.01 to 0.1%). It has no known antigen specificity. Per-base qualities were not stored, and no clone one base away is much larger. TCR beta libraries were generated from genomic DNA with the immunoSEQ kit, following the manufacturer's recommendations. For library preparation, a first multiplex PCR was performed with proprietary primers, followed by a second PCR in which unique barcodes were added, and bead cleanups were performed after each round. A positive control reaction and a negative control reaction, both provided in the kit, were run with every batch of samples. The final libraries were assessed on an Agilent 4200 TapeStation D1000 ScreenTape, pooled by volume, and quantified by qPCR. Sequencing ran on an Illumina NextSeq500 with a MidOutput 150-cycle cartridge, using 156 Read1 and 15 Index1 cycles with kit custom primers. The pooled library was loaded at around 1 pM with about 20% PhiX control spiked in. Per the source publication's procedure: The vendor-processed data were analyzed in R, and a clonotype was defined as all T cells that share the same CDR3 nucleotide sequence. In the clone abundance analyses, frequencies in each sample were normalized to that sample's 10,000 most abundant clones. Public T cell clones, which averaged fewer than five per sample, were removed prior to analysis. Dominant motifs were analyzed with ImmunoMap using the PAM10 matrix, a gap penalty of 30, and a homology threshold of 0.3, and motifs with a cumulative frequency of at least 0.01 were considered dominant. Tumor-enriched and baseline blood-enriched clonotypes were defined by at least a 32-fold difference in abundance between compartments. Tumor-blood repertoire similarity was measured with the Baroni-Urbani and Buser coefficient, and group comparisons used two-tailed Wilcoxon tests in R. What TCRdb holds here is the immuneACCESS table cut down to in-frame rearrangements. Part of the clones is not present; checked against another copy, under half of the missing clones reflect an unresolved V gene, and the others are unexplained. V and J calls and clone size are copied from that table; D and trimming were computed from the DNA. This sample gives 15,000 to 20,000 clones in total; around 50% of them show up just once. Clones ranked in the top ten supply roughly 12% of the sample.

The label giving this sample's time point can be read as: tumor resected at nephrectomy. Reading the label with the study, this specimen's treatment or condition is: 15 Gy SBRT to primary tumor, nephrectomy 4 weeks later. Samples were obtained from a clinical trial, in which 15 Gy stereotactic body radiation therapy was delivered to primary renal cell carcinomas and nephrectomy was performed 4 weeks later. Every patient had renal cell carcinoma of clear cell pathology. The tumors were dissociated mechanically, digested with collagenase/hyaluronidase at 37 degrees C, processed in gentleMACS C tubes, and kept in liquid nitrogen. The QIAamp DNA Blood Mini Kit (Qiagen) was used to prepare genomic DNA for TCR sequencing. Samples were included in the analyses only if all quality control checks were passed. This receptor was identified in a man in his fifties or sixties with renal cell carcinoma. The sequences come from tumor tissue, collected from a patient whose treatment included radiotherapy and nephrectomy.

The bases read TGCGCCAGCAGCCAAGAACAGGGGGTTGGCACCTTC. It specifies CASSQEQGVGTF. The chain employs TRBV4-1 and TRBJ1-2, with 8 central nucleotides matching TRBD1. The germline V gene specifies MGHRA as CDR1 and YSYEKL as CDR2. Trimming takes 0 bases off V and 13 bases off J; junction bases not matched to a gene: 4. Taken from cysteine to phenylalanine, the CDR3 has 12 residues. Just CDR3 DNA is preserved here, 36 bases in frame from base 1.